This entry lists 19 T cell receptor beta chains sequenced from one sample in a study of blood T cells in healthy people across ages. A sample-barcoded 5' primer and a J-beta primer mix were used in a second PCR of roughly 6 to 11 cycles. TCRdb re-called the 5' RACE reads through MiXCR, storing one row per CDR3 protein. The sample holds hundreds of thousands of distinct CDR3 sequences; approximately 50% are singletons and the top ten take over 35%. Material: blood. The source is a man aged 60 to 75 in good health.

A few counts support this clonotype. Compared with germline, one end of the junction differs, possibly owing to a read error. The chain couples TRBV7-8 to TRBJ1-1; D uncertain. The germline V gene has CDR1 SGHVS and CDR2 FQNEAQ. CDR3 length: 14 residues. CDR3 bases: TGTGCCAGCAGCCCCGGGCGTCCGAACACCGAAGCTTTCTTT. Its protein product is CASSPGRPNTEAFF.

The table lists this clonotype with a few counts. The chain couples TRBV20-1 to TRBJ1-5; 7 bases fit TRBD1. The CDR3 runs to 12 residues. Germline CDR1 reads DFQATT; CDR2 reads SNEGSKA (reference sequence). CDR3 amino acids: CSGGGTAQPQHF. The DNA for the CDR3 is TGCAGCGGTGGGGGGACAGCCCAGCCCCAGCATTTT.

The chain employs TRBV20-1 and TRBJ1-5; 7 bases are a match to TRBD1. The CDR3 has 12 residues. CDR1 DFQATT and CDR2 SNEGSKA come from the germline V gene (reference sequence). V shed 1 base, J shed 7 bases, and the junction held 1 base outside the gene matches. The CDR3 DNA sequence: TGCAGTGCTAGAGCAGGGGGACAGCCCCAGCATTTT. Its translation is CSARAGGQPQHF.

This rearrangement joins TRBV12-3 or TRBV12-4 to TRBJ1-2; weak D call: TRBD1 (5 bases). The CDR3 is 14 residues long. V dropped 1 base and J dropped 1 base, with 7 bases sitting between them. CDR3 nucleotides: TGTGCCAGCAGTTTAGGGGACGGTAACTATGGCTACACCTTC. Translating gives CASSLGDGNYGYTF.

The chain combines TRBV7-2 with TRBJ2-7, with D perhaps TRBD1 (6 bases). The CDR3 extends over 12 amino acids. Germline loops: CDR1 SGHTA, CDR2 FQGNSA. The V and J ends lost 4 bases and 7 bases respectively, with 11 bases between them. The chain's CDR3 is CASSSGHPEQYF. The CDR3 region has the DNA TGTGCCAGCAGCTCGGGACATCCGGAGCAGTACTTC.

This chain joins TRBV9 and TRBJ2-1; 7 nucleotides agree with TRBD2. Trimming removed 4 bases from V and 0 bases from J; junction bases left unmatched: 7. The CDR3 runs to 16 residues. CDR1 is SGDLS, CDR2 YYNGEE, per germline. In nucleotides, the CDR3 is TGTGCCAGCAGCCCTCGAGCGGGGAGCTCCTACAATGAGCAGTTCTTC. Translating gives CASSPRAGSSYNEQFF.

The rearrangement links TRBV27 to TRBJ1-6; D is undetermined. The CDR3 length is 12 residues. V gave up 5 bases and J gave up 5 bases, with 4 bases separating them. The germline gives CDR1 MNHEY, CDR2 SMNVEV (reference sequence). In nucleotides, the CDR3 is TGTGCCAGCAGTCTCCATAATTCACCCCTCCACTTT. It translates to CASSLHNSPLHF.

This chain joins TRBV12-3 or TRBV12-4 and TRBJ2-3; D is perhaps TRBD1 (6 bases). The ends were cut back, 6 bases at V and 1 base at J, with 14 bases in the middle. CDR3 length equals 15 residues. The CDR3 reads CASSPRDTRTDTQYF. For the CDR3, the DNA is TGTGCCAGCAGCCCCCGGGACACCCGCACAGATACGCAGTATTTT.

This clonotype has only one observation. The chain recombines TRBV2 with TRBJ2-1; TRBD2 matches 14 bases. V shed 4 bases and J 6 bases; nucleotides not matched to a gene: 5. The CDR3 is 16 residues long. Germline CDR1 reads SNHLY; CDR2 reads FYNNEI. The CDR3 coding sequence is TGTGCCAGCAGTGGTGCGACTAGCGGGGGGGCCAATGAGCAGTTCTTC. The encoded protein is CASSGATSGGANEQFF. The full variable domain, with the rest looked up from reference TRBV2 and TRBJ2-1, is EPEVTQTPSHQVTQMGQEVILRCVPISNHLYFYWYRQILGQKVEFLVSFYNNEISEKSEIFDDQFSVERPDGSNFTLKIRSTKLEDSAMYFCASSGATSGGANEQFFGPGTRLTVL.

The chain combines TRBV7-8 with TRBJ2-1, with a possible D match to TRBD2 (6 bases). The CDR3 is 13 amino acids. V was shortened by 3 bases and J by 6 bases, with 9 bases between the two germline ends. The germline gives CDR1 SGHVS, CDR2 FQNEAQ. The CDR3 DNA sequence: TGTGCCAGCAGCTTCAATAGCGGCAATGAGCAGTTCTTC. Translated, it gives CASSFNSGNEQFF.

Concerning this clonotype: The junction differs from germline at one of its ends, possibly a read error. CDR3 residues: CSARRDRVQETLYF. In nucleotides, the CDR3 is TGCAGTGCTAGAAGGGACAGGGTTCAAGAGACCCTGTACTTC. The J gene is TRBJ2-5, the V gene TRBV20-1; 9 bases match TRBD1. Germline-derived CDR1 and CDR2 are DFQATT and SNEGSKA (reference sequence). The CDR3 is made up of 14 amino acids.

This clonotype was seen a handful of times. CDR3 sequence (DNA): TGCGCCAGCAGCGAGGGACAGGGGGCATCCTCTGGGGCCAACGTCCTGACTTTC. Its protein product is CASSEGQGASSGANVLTF. This chain uses TRBV5-1 with TRBJ2-6, with 12 positions matching TRBD1. V shed 4 bases, J shed 0 bases, and the junction held 5 bases outside the gene matches. The CDR3 is made up of 18 amino acids. CDR1 SGHRS and CDR2 YFSETQ come from the germline V gene.

As DNA, the CDR3 is TGCAGCGTTGACCGCCGGGACAGCTATGGCTACACCTTC. Its protein product is CSVDRRDSYGYTF. This sequence joins TRBV29-1 and TRBJ1-2; 7 bases are a match to TRBD1. V shed 3 bases and J 4 bases; nucleotides not matched to a gene: 5. The length of the CDR3 is 13 residues. The germline V gene has CDR1 SQVTM and CDR2 ANQGSEA.

The rearrangement links TRBV11-2 to TRBJ2-3, with 7 positions matching TRBD2. J lost 0 bases, V lost 5 bases, and 5 bases had no gene match. Germline loops: CDR1 SGHAT, CDR2 FQNNGV. The CDR3 is 15 amino acids. CDR3 protein: CASSRGGPSTDTQYF. The CDR3 region has the DNA TGTGCCAGCAGCCGCGGGGGACCTAGCACAGATACGCAGTATTTT. Full variable domain (outside the CDR3, taken from reference TRBV11-2 and TRBJ2-3): EAGVAQSPRYKIIEKRQSVAFWCNPISGHATLYWYQQILGQGPKLLIQFQNNGVVDDSQLPKDRFSAERLKGVDSTLKIQPAKLEDSAVYLCASSRGGPSTDTQYFGPGTRLTVL.

This clonotype has a handful of counts. The chain employs TRBV6-2 or TRBV6-3 and TRBJ1-6, with D unresolved. This CDR3 region has 12 residues. V lost 6 bases and J 9 bases, leaving 9 bases between the germline ends. Germline V gene lookup returns CDR1 MNHEY and CDR2 SVGEGT. The CDR3 sequence: CASRQTGSPLHF. The CDR3 DNA follows: TGTGCCAGCAGACAGACGGGTTCACCCCTCCACTTT.

The chain links TRBV5-5 to TRBJ2-1; possibly TRBD1 for D (5 bases). CDR3 length: 15 amino acids. The ends were cut back, 1 base at V and 8 bases at J, with 16 bases in the middle. The V gene's germline CDR1 is SGHKS and CDR2 YYEKEE (reference sequence). The CDR3 is CASSLPGGAGDEQFF. The CDR3 DNA reads TGTGCCAGCAGCTTGCCGGGTGGGGCTGGCGATGAGCAGTTCTTC.

This chain connects TRBV28 to TRBJ2-1; D perhaps matches TRBD1 (6 bases). V lost 6 bases and J 7 bases, leaving 10 bases between the germline ends. This CDR3 contains 12 residues. Germline CDR1 reads MDHEN; CDR2 reads SYDVKM. CDR3 bases: TGTGCCAGCAGGGCAGGGGTAAATGAGCAGTTCTTC. It yields the protein CASRAGVNEQFF.

This clonotype showed up just a few times. V and J are TRBV20-1 and TRBJ2-4; tentatively, D is TRBD1 (5 bases). The CDR3 consists of 10 residues. The germline CDR1 and CDR2 sequences are DFQATT and SNEGSKA (reference sequence). Trimming left V 6 bases short and J 6 bases short, with 6 bases between. CDR3 protein: CSAQGNIQYF. DNA of the CDR3: TGCAGTGCGCAGGGAAACATTCAGTACTTC.

This clonotype occurred a few times. This may arise from a read error, as a much more abundant clone is one base away. The chain couples TRBV4-1 to TRBJ2-7; a weak D match, TRBD1 (6 bases). CDR1 is MGHRA, CDR2 YSYEKL, per germline. CDR3 length: 14 residues. Trimming removed 2 bases at V and 0 bases at J, with 8 bases between. The DNA for the CDR3 is TGCGCCAGCAGCCAATCGGACAGCTCCTACGAGCAGTACTTC. Translated: CASSQSDSSYEQYF.